The 23 T cell receptor beta chains reported below all come from one sample, sequenced in a study of cytotoxic CD8 clonotypes in ibrutinib-treated CLL. Profiling relied on immunoSEQ multiplex PCR, and the TCRdb table lists in-frame clones only, not all of them. Here the sample spans around 160,000 clones, 70% to 90% being singletons. The specimen was PBMCs, collected at disease progression, from a patient treated with ibrutinib. Receptor source: a human donor with chronic lymphocytic leukemia.

V gene TRBV7-2 combines with J gene TRBJ1-2; TRBD1 is a possible D gene (5 bases). V lost 3 bases and J lost 6, with 11 bases in between. The CDR3 loop spans 13 amino acids. Germline-derived CDR1 and CDR2 are SGHTA and FQGNSA. The CDR3 is CASSFGGMDGYTF. Written as DNA, the CDR3 is TGTGCCAGCAGCTTTGGGGGAATGGATGGCTACACCTTC.

The chain combines TRBV5-1 with TRBJ2-3; 9 nucleotides line up with TRBD2. The V and J ends lost 2 bases and 4 bases, in that order; junction bases with no gene match: 17. CDR3 size: 19 residues. Per the germline V gene, CDR1 is SGHRS and CDR2 is YFSETQ. The CDR3 reads CASSLGLAGFDTFADTQYF. In DNA, the CDR3 is TGCGCCAGCAGCTTAGGCCTAGCGGGATTCGACACTTTCGCAGATACGCAGTATTTT.

A few counts support this clone. V gene TRBV9 combines with J gene TRBJ1-2; possible D gene TRBD1, 5 bases. The germline V and J ends were trimmed by 1 base and 0 bases, with 10 bases remaining between them. The CDR3 extends over 15 amino acids. CDR1 and CDR2 from the germline V gene are SGDLS and YYNGEE. The CDR3 spells CASSVLGPTNYGYTF. The CDR3 DNA reads TGTGCCAGCAGCGTACTGGGACCGACTAACTATGGCTACACCTTC.

The V and J genes are TRBV7-2 and TRBJ2-2; a possible D gene is TRBD1 (6 bases). This CDR3 spans 13 amino acids. Trimming left V 4 bases short and J 5 bases short, with 8 bases between. The germline CDR1 and CDR2 sequences are SGHTA and FQGNSA. DNA for the CDR3: TGTGCCAGCAGCTCCAGGGGAACCGGGGAGCTGTTTTTT. It encodes CASSSRGTGELFF.

The V and J genes are TRBV6-5 and TRBJ2-7; 8 nucleotides match TRBD1. Trimming cost V 2 bases and J 2 bases; bases outside gene matches: 2. CDR1 MNHEY and CDR2 SVGAGI come from the germline V gene. CDR3 length equals 14 residues. In DNA, the CDR3 is TGTGCCAGCAGTTACAGGGGACAGGCCTACGAGCAGTACTTC. This translates into CASSYRGQAYEQYF.

V gene TRBV27 combines with J gene TRBJ2-7, with D possibly being TRBD2 (6 bases). V was clipped by 6 bases and J by 6 bases, with 18 bases between them. Looked up from germline, CDR1 is MNHEY and CDR2 is SMNVEV (reference sequence). This CDR3 has 14 residues. The CDR3 DNA sequence: TGTGCCAGCAGGACGATAGCGGCCTCCCTCGAGCAGTACTTC. It translates to CASRTIAASLEQYF.

V usage is TRBV6-6 and J usage is TRBJ2-1; D is perhaps TRBD1 (6 bases). The V gene's germline CDR1 is MNHNY and CDR2 SVGAGI (reference sequence). V was cut by 5 bases and J by 0 bases, with 11 bases left in between. The CDR3 has 15 residues. CDR3 in DNA: TGTGCCAGCAGTCCCGGACAGAGCTCCTACAATGAGCAGTTCTTC. Amino acid sequence: CASSPGQSSYNEQFF.

The rearrangement uses TRBV5-1 and TRBJ1-4; possibly TRBD1 for D (6 bases). This CDR3 is built from 14 residues. Germline V gives CDR1 SGHRS, CDR2 YFSETQ. The V end lost 3 bases, the J end lost 7 bases, and 13 bases lay between the germline ends. For the CDR3, the DNA is TGCGCCAGCAGCTCAGGGGACCAAGGTGAAAAACTGTTTTTT. Amino acid sequence: CASSSGDQGEKLFF.

The genes are TRBV7-3 and TRBJ2-1; 9 positions match TRBD2. The CDR3 totals 18 residues. The V gene's germline CDR1 is SGHTA and CDR2 FQGTGA. V shed 5 bases and J 3 bases; nucleotides not matched to a gene: 14. CDR3 nucleotide sequence: TGTGCCAGCAGCAACCGTCCTTTAGCGGGAGTTGGCTACAATGAGCAGTTCTTC. Its protein product is CASSNRPLAGVGYNEQFF.

In regard to this clone: Compared with germline, one end of the junction differs, possibly owing to a read error. The chain links TRBV2 to TRBJ2-3; 10 bases align to TRBD2. Per germline, CDR1 SNHLY and CDR2 FYNNEI. The CDR3 has 16 amino acids. The CDR3 nucleotides read TGTGCCAGCAGAGAAGGACTAGCGGCTAACACAGATACGCAGTATTTT. Amino acid sequence: CASREGLAANTDTQYF.

V usage is TRBV27 and J usage is TRBJ2-2; maybe TRBD1 (7 bases). CDR3 size: 15 residues. Germline V gene lookup returns CDR1 MNHEY and CDR2 SMNVEV (reference sequence). The V end was cut by 6 bases, the J end by 2 bases, with 13 bases between. CDR3 nucleotides: TGTGCCAGCAGGGCGGGGACAGTCAACACCGGGGAGCTGTTTTTT. Translated, it gives CASRAGTVNTGELFF.

This rearrangement joins TRBV11-2 to TRBJ1-2; D is unclear. Germline assignment: CDR1 SGHAT and CDR2 FQNNGV. Trimming left V 2 bases short and J 2 bases short, with 6 bases between. CDR3 length: 13 residues. This CDR3 is CASSLIRNYGYTF. In nucleotides, the CDR3 is TGTGCCAGCAGCTTAATCAGGAACTATGGCTACACCTTC.

V and J are TRBV28 and TRBJ2-7; 8 bases fit TRBD1. The CDR3 is 14 amino acids. The junction had 5 bases not matched to a gene; V was cut back by 3 bases and J by 4 bases. Germline V lookup: CDR1 MDHEN, CDR2 SYDVKM. CDR3 in amino acids: CASSLAGGVYEQYF. The CDR3 DNA follows: TGTGCCAGCAGTTTGGCAGGGGGCGTATACGAGCAGTACTTC.

The chain employs TRBV11-3 and TRBJ2-1; D call uncertain. The V gene's germline CDR1 is SGHNT and CDR2 YENEEA. CDR3 length equals 15 residues. The V end was cut by 5 bases, the J end by 4 bases, with 15 bases between. This CDR3 is CASSHGSQFYNEQFF. CDR3 DNA: TGTGCCAGCAGCCATGGGTCCCAATTTTACAATGAGCAGTTCTTC.

The gene calls are TRBV5-4 and TRBJ2-1; 16 nucleotides align to TRBD2. Per germline, CDR1 SGHNT and CDR2 YYREEE (reference sequence). The CDR3 loop spans 17 amino acids. V lost 5 bases to trimming and J lost 7 bases; unmatched junction nucleotides: 9. The CDR3: CASSSTGTSGRGNEQFF. In DNA form, the CDR3 reads TGTGCCAGCAGTTCAACCGGGACTAGCGGGAGGGGGAATGAGCAGTTCTTC.

The chain joins TRBV28 to TRBJ1-1; D gene uncertain. V gave up 0 bases and J gave up 7 bases, with 12 bases separating them. Germline-derived CDR1 and CDR2 are MDHEN and SYDVKM. The CDR3 consists of 14 residues. CDR3 in DNA: TGTGCCAGCAGTTTATGGGAGCCAAACGGTGAAGCTTTCTTT. Translated, it gives CASSLWEPNGEAFF.

The chain combines TRBV10-2 with TRBJ2-7, with D maybe TRBD2 (7 bases). The CDR3 extends over 15 amino acids. Germline V lookup: CDR1 WSHSY, CDR2 SAAADI. V lost 5 bases and J lost 0, with 14 bases in between. The CDR3 bases are TGCGCCAGCAGTCGGGGGGCGGATGCCTCCTACGAGCAGTACTTC. Translating gives CASSRGADASYEQYF.

The chain joins TRBV2 to TRBJ2-7, with unresolved D. The CDR3 contains 13 residues. The V gene lost 7 bases and the J gene lost 1 base, with 11 bases spanning the gap. Germline CDR1 reads SNHLY; CDR2 reads FYNNEI. The DNA for the CDR3 is TGTGCCAGCACACCGAAGGTTTCCTACGAGCAGTACTTC. This codes for CASTPKVSYEQYF.

This clone was observed once. This chain uses TRBV15 with TRBJ2-1; D possibly corresponds to TRBD1 (8 bases). CDR1 is LNHNV and CDR2 is YYDKDF in the germline V gene (reference sequence). The CDR3 has 17 residues. Between the trimmed V and J ends, which lost 5 bases and 0 bases, there was a span of 17 bases. In DNA form, the CDR3 reads TGTGCCACCAGCGGACTAGACAGGGGACCCTCCTACAATGAGCAGTTCTTC. This sequence encodes CATSGLDRGPSYNEQFF.

J is TRBJ1-4 and V is TRBV9, with D maybe TRBD1 (5 bases). CDR1 SGDLS and CDR2 YYNGEE come from the germline V gene. This CDR3 spans 15 amino acids. V was shortened by 2 bases and J by 8 bases, with 16 bases between the two germline ends. CDR3 in DNA: TGTGCCAGCAGCGTGACGGGTCCCCGGGGCGAAAAACTGTTTTTT. As protein: CASSVTGPRGEKLFF.

V gene TRBV29-1 combines with J gene TRBJ2-5; D ambiguous. TRBJ2-7 explains the end of the DNA better; the J call may be wrong. Germline V gene sequence: CDR1 SQVTM, CDR2 ANQGSEA. CDR3 length: 13 residues. CDR3 DNA: TGCAGCGCGCAACGTGGGAATTCCTACGAGCAGTACTTC. Translated: CSAQRGNSYEQYF.

J is TRBJ2-3 and V is TRBV7-6; D ambiguous. Germline V gene data show CDR1 as SGHVS and CDR2 as FNYEAQ. Trimming left V 4 bases short and J 2 bases short, with 4 bases between. CDR3 length: 12 amino acids. The CDR3 DNA follows: TGTGCCAGCAGCTCATTCACAGATACGCAGTATTTT. Its protein product is CASSSFTDTQYF. Supplemented by reference TRBV7-6 and TRBJ2-3, the full variable domain reads GAGVSQSPRYKVTKRGQDVALRCDPISGHVSLYWYRQALGQGPEFLTYFNYEAQQDKSGLPNDRFSAERPEGSISTLTIQRTEQRDSAMYRCASSSFTDTQYFGPGTRLTVL.

The chain recombines TRBV5-1 with TRBJ2-7, with unresolved D. CDR3 size: 14 residues. V gave up 3 bases and J gave up 1 base, with 11 bases separating them. Germline V gene data show CDR1 as SGHRS and CDR2 as YFSETQ. Here the CDR3 reads CASSSSTASYEQYF. CDR3 in DNA: TGCGCCAGCAGCTCATCCACGGCTTCCTACGAGCAGTACTTC.